The 9 T cell receptor beta chains below were found in one sample sequenced in a study of blood T cell repertoires in COVID-19. The repertoire was sequenced with immunoSEQ multiplex PCR; TCRdb's copy has only in-frame clones and lacks some. The sample contains 50,000 to 75,000 clones, more than 65% of which appear only once. The specimen sequenced was peripheral blood. The receptors derive from an elderly woman with active or convalescent COVID-19.

This clone was seen a few times. V gene TRBV7-6 combines with J gene TRBJ1-1, with unresolved D. Germline lookup yields CDR1 SGHVS and CDR2 FNYEAQ. The CDR3 totals 13 residues. V gave up 1 base and J gave up 8 bases, with 11 bases separating them. In nucleotides, the CDR3 is TGTGCCAGCAGCTTAGGAAGGAGTTTCGAAGCTTTCTTT. Protein sequence: CASSLGRSFEAFF. The full variable domain, rest sourced from reference TRBV7-6 and TRBJ1-1, is GAGVSQSPRYKVTKRGQDVALRCDPISGHVSLYWYRQALGQGPEFLTYFNYEAQQDKSGLPNDRFSAERPEGSISTLTIQRTEQRDSAMYRCASSLGRSFEAFFGQGTRLTVV.

This clone was observed at least ten times. The chain carries TRBV6-5 and TRBJ2-1; the match to TRBD2 covers 8 bases. CDR3 size: 14 residues. Losses at the gene ends were 8 bases for V and 5 bases for J; bases not matched to a gene: 8. The V gene's germline CDR1 is MNHEY and CDR2 SVGAGI. This chain's CDR3 is CASLFGGANNEQFF. DNA for the CDR3: TGTGCCAGCCTGTTCGGGGGGGCTAACAATGAGCAGTTCTTC.

This chain connects TRBV5-4 to TRBJ2-2; TRBD1 agrees at 7 bases. CDR3 length: 16 amino acids. After removal of 4 bases from V and 0 bases from J, the junction contained 6 bases not matched to a gene. Germline V gives CDR1 SGHNT, CDR2 YYREEE (reference sequence). The CDR3 DNA sequence: TGTGCCAGCAGCCCTAACAGGGGATCGAACACCGGGGAGCTGTTTTTT. Translation: CASSPNRGSNTGELFF.

This rearrangement joins TRBV6-1 to TRBJ1-2, with D maybe TRBD1 (6 bases). CDR3 length: 14 amino acids. Germline assignment: CDR1 MNHNS and CDR2 SASEGT. The V end was cut by 2 bases, the J end by 2 bases, with 9 bases between. CDR3 in amino acids: CASSESGQNYGYTF. CDR3 DNA sequence: TGTGCCAGCAGTGAAAGCGGACAGAACTATGGCTACACCTTC.

CDR3 amino acids: CASSHNTHRAKGSGANVLTF. DNA of the CDR3: TGCGCCAGCAGTCATAATACCCACAGGGCTAAGGGTTCTGGGGCCAACGTCCTGACTTTC. This rearrangement joins TRBV23-1 to TRBJ2-6; possibly TRBD1 for D (6 bases). TRBV23-1 is flagged as an ORF with uncertain function. This CDR3 contains 20 residues. Between the trimmed V and J ends, which lost 3 bases and 1 base, there was a span of 22 bases.

The rearrangement links TRBV29-1 to TRBJ2-2; TRBD1 agrees at 8 bases. The J segment lost 6 bases and the V segment lost 7 bases, leaving 22 bases of the junction unmatched. The CDR3 sequence is 18 residues long. CDR1 is SQVTM, CDR2 ANQGSEA, per germline. DNA of the CDR3: TGCAGCGCCACGAGGCGGTCCCGGGACAGGTTCGAAGCCGGGGAGCTGTTTTTT. Its translation is CSATRRSRDRFEAGELFF.

The rearrangement uses TRBV25-1 and TRBJ2-1; D may be TRBD1 (6 bases). The V gene's germline CDR1 is MGHDK and CDR2 SYGVNS. The CDR3 runs 13 residues. Between the trimmed V and J ends, which lost 8 bases and 6 bases, there was a span of 14 bases. CDR3 sequence (DNA): TGTGCCAGCGCAATTCAGGGGCCCAATGAGCAGTTCTTC. Amino acids: CASAIQGPNEQFF.

The J gene is TRBJ2-2, the V gene TRBV5-1, with a weak D call TRBD2 (7 bases). Germline CDR1 and CDR2: SGHRS and YFSETQ. The CDR3 spans 14 residues. V gave up 0 bases and J gave up 6 bases, with 9 bases separating them. The CDR3 region has the DNA TGCGCCAGCAGCTTGGCCGGGGGGCCCGGGGAGCTGTTTTTT. Translated, it gives CASSLAGGPGELFF.

The V call is TRBV12-5, the J call TRBJ1-1; 9 bases map to TRBD1. V gave up 0 bases and J gave up 4 bases; unmatched junction bases: 3. In germline, CDR1 is LGHNT, CDR2 FRNRAP. This CDR3 contains 15 residues. This CDR3 is CASGLVRTGVTEAFF. CDR3 DNA: TGTGCTAGTGGTTTGGTACGGACAGGGGTCACTGAAGCTTTCTTT.